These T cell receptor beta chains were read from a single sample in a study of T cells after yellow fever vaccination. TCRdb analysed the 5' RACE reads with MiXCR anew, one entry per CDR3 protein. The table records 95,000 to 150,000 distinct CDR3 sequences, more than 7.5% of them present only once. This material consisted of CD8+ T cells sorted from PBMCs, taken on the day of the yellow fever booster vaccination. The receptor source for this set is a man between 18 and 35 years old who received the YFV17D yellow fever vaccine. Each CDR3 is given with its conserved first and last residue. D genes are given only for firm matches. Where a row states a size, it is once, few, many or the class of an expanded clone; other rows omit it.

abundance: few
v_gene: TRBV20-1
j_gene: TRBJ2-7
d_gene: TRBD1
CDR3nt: TGCAGTGCTAGCACCGGGACAGGGACCTACGAGCAGTACTTC
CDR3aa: CSASTGTGTYEQYF

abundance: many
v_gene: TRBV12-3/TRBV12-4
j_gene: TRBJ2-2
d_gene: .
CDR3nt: TGTGCCAGCACCTACCCCGTGGAGGGATACACCGGGGAGCTGTTTTTT
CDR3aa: CASTYPVEGYTGELFF

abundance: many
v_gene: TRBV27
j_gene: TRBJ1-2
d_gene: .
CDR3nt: TGTGCCAGCAGCCTTAGGGCTAACTATGGCTACACCTTC
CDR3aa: CASSLRANYGYTF

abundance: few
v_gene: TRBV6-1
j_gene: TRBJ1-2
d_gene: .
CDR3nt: TGTGCCAGCAGTTCCCGCGGGGGGAATGGCTACACCTTC
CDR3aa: CASSSRGGNGYTF

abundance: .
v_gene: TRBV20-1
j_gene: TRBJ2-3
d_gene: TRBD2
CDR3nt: TGCAGTGCTACAACTAGCGGGGCGGTAGATACGCAGTATTTT
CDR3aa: CSATTSGAVDTQYF

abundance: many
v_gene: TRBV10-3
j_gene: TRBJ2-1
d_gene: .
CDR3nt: TGTGCCATCAGTGAGTGGAAGGGAGGACCCTACAATGAGCAGTTCTTC
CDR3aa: CAISEWKGGPYNEQFF

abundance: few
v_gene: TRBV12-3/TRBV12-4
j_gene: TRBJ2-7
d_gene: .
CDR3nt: TGTGCCAGCAGTAGGTTTAGCTCCTACGAGCAGTACTTC
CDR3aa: CASSRFSSYEQYF

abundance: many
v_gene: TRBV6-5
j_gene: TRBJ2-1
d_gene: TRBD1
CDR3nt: TGTGCCAGCAGCCCCACGACAGGGATCTGGGAGCAGTTCTTC
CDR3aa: CASSPTTGIWEQFF

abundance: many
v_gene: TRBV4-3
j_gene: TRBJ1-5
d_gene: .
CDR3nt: TGCGCCAGCAGCCAAGGCCGGGATAGCAATCAGCCCCAGCATTTT
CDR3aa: CASSQGRDSNQPQHF

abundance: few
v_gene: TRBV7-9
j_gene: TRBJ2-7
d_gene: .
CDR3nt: TGTGCCAGCAGCTTTCTGGCCGAGCAGTACTTC
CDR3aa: CASSFLAEQYF

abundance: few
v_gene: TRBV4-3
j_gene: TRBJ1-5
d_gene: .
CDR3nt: TGCGCCAGCAGCCAAGAAGAAGGCATAGGGCAGCCCCAGCATTTT
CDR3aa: CASSQEEGIGQPQHF

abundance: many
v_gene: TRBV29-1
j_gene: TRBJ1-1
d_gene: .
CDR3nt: TGCAGCGTTGGTGGGGGCCAGAACACTGAAGCTTTCTTT
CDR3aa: CSVGGGQNTEAFF

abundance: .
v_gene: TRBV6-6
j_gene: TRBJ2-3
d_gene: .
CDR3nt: TGTGCCAGCAACCTGAAAGGGGTGGAGATAGATACGCAGTATTTT
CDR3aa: CASNLKGVEIDTQYF

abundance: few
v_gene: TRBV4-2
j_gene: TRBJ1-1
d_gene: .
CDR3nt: TGTGCCAGCAGCCCCAATCCTGGGGGGAGGGTCTGGGAAGCTTTCTTT
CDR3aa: CASSPNPGGRVWEAFF

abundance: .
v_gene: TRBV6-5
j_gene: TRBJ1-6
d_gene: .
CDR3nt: TGTGCCAGCAGTTACGTGGCAGGCGAGAATTCACCCCTCCACTTT
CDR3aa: CASSYVAGENSPLHF

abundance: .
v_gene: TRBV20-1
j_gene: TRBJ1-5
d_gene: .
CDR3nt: TGCAGTGCTATTCCCGACGGATCCCGGAATCAGCCCCAGCATTTT
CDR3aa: CSAIPDGSRNQPQHF

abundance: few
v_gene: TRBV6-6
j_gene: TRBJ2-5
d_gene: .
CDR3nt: TGTGCCAGCAGTTACTCGGCGCGGGGCCACCAAGAGACCCAGTACTTC
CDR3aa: CASSYSARGHQETQYF

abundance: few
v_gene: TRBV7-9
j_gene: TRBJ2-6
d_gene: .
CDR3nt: TGTGCCAGCAGCCCGGACTACCAAACCCCTCTCTCTGGGGCCAACGTCCTGACTTTC
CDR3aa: CASSPDYQTPLSGANVLTF

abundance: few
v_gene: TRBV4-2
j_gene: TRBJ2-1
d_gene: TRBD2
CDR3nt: TGTGCCAGCAGCCAAGTATCAGCGGGGGATGAGCAGTTCTTC
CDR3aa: CASSQVSAGDEQFF

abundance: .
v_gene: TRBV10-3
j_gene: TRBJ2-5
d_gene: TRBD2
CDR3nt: TGTGCCATCAGCCCGGGACTAGAAGAGACCCAGTACTTC
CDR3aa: CAISPGLEETQYF

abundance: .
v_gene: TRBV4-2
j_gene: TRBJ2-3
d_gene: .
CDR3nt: TGTGCCAGCAGCCAAGAGGGTCACGCCATGTTTACGCAGTATTTT
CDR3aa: CASSQEGHAMFTQYF

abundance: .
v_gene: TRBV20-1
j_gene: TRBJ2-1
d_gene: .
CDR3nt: TGCAGTGCCCCCCAGGTATGGGATGAGCAGTTCTTC
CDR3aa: CSAPQVWDEQFF

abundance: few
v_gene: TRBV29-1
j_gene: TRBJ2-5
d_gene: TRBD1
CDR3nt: TGCAGCGTGGAACTGACAGGGGAAGAGACCCAGTACTTC
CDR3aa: CSVELTGEETQYF

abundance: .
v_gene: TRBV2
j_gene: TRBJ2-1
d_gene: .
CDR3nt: TGTGCCAGCAGCAACCCTCGGGCAGGAGACAATGAGCAGTTCTTC
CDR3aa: CASSNPRAGDNEQFF

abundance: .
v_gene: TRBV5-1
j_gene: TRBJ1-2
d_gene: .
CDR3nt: TGCGCCAGCAGGGAGGACGGGACTACTGGCTACACCTTC
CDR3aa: CASREDGTTGYTF

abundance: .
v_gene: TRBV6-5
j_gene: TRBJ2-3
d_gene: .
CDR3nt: TGTGCCAGCAACCTCGGAGATACGCAGTATTTT
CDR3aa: CASNLGDTQYF

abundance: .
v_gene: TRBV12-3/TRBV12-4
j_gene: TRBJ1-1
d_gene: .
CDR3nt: TGTGCCAGCAGAGAGGCGGGGGACACTGAAGCTTTCTTT
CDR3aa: CASREAGDTEAFF

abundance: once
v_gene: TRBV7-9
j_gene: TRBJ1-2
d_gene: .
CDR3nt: TGTGCCAGCAGCTTGGGGGCGCGAGACTACACCTTC
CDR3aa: CASSLGARDYTF

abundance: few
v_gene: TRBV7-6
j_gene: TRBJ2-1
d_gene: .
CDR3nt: TGTGCCAGCAGCTTCAGGGAGCACAATGAGCAGTTCTTC
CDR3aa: CASSFREHNEQFF

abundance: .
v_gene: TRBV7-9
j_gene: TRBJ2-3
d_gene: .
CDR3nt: TGTGCCAGCAGCCTCGGTCTCGGGGGAGAGGATACGCAGTATTTT
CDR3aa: CASSLGLGGEDTQYF

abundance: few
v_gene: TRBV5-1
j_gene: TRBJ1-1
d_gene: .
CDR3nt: TGCGCCAGCAGCCCTGGCAGGGGTAACACTGAAGCTTTCTTT
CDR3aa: CASSPGRGNTEAFF

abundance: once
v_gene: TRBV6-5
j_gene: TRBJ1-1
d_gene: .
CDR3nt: TGTGCCAGCAGTTACCCTGGGGGGACTGAAGCTTTCTTT
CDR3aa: CASSYPGGTEAFF

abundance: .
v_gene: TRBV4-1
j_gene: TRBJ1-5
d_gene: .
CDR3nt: TGCGCCAGCAGCCAAGGTAAACAGGGCAATCAGCCCCAGCATTTT
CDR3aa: CASSQGKQGNQPQHF

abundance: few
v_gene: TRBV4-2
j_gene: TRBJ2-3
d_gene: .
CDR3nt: TGTGCCAGCACTAATCTCGGGGGCTTAGATACGCAGTATTTT
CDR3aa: CASTNLGGLDTQYF

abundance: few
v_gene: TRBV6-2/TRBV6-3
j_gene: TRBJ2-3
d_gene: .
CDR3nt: TGTGCCAGCAGTTACGGGAGTGGCTGGGGGCCCACAGATACGCAGTATTTT
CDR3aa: CASSYGSGWGPTDTQYF

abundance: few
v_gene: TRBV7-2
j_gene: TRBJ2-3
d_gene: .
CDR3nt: TGTGCCAGCAGCCCGGCCCCCTATAGCGGACAAATCACAGATACGCAGTATTTT
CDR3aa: CASSPAPYSGQITDTQYF

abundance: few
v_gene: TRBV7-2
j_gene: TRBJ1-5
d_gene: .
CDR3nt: TGTGCCAGCGGCCCGTACATTCAGCCCCAGCATTTT
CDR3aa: CASGPYIQPQHF

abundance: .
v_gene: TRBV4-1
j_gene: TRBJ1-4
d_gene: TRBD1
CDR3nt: TGCGCCAGCAGCCAAGATTGGGGACAGGGTCAAGGAAAACTGTTTTTT
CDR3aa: CASSQDWGQGQGKLFF

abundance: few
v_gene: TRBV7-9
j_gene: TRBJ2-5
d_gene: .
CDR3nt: TGTGCCAGCAGCCCTCCGTCTGGGGTTCAGGAGACCCAGTACTTC
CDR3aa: CASSPPSGVQETQYF

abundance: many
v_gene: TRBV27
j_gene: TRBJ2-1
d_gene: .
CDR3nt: TGTGCCAGCAGTTTTGGGTCTGAGCAGTTCTTC
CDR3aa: CASSFGSEQFF

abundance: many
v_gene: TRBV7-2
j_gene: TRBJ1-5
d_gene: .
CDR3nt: TGTGCCAGCAGCGCTAGACGGGCGAATAGCAATCAGCCCCAGCATTTT
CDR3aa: CASSARRANSNQPQHF

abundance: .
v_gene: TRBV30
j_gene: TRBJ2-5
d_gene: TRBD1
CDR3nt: TGTGCCTGGACCCCTCTCGGGACAGGGGGCCGTGAGACCCAGTACTTC
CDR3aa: CAWTPLGTGGRETQYF

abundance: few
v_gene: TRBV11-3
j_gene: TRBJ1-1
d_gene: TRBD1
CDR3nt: TGTGCCAGCAGTCCCGAATCCGACAGGGGCACTGAAGCTTTCTTT
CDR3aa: CASSPESDRGTEAFF

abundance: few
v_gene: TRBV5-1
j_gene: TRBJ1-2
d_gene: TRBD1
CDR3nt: TGCGCCAGCAGCTATACAGGGGGGGAGTATGGCTACACCTTC
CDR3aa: CASSYTGGEYGYTF

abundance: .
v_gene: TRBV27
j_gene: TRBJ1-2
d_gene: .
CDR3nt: TGTGCCAGCAGTTCGGATGGTCGTTACACCTTC
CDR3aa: CASSSDGRYTF

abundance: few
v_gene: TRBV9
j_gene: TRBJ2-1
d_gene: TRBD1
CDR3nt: TGTGCCAGCAGCGTAGGACAGGGTTGGGAGCAGTTCTTC
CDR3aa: CASSVGQGWEQFF

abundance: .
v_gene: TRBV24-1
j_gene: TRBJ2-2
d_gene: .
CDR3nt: TGTGCCACCAGGGGACCTGGGGGCACCGGGGAGCTGTTTTTT
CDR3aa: CATRGPGGTGELFF

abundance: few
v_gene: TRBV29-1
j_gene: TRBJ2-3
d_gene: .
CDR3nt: TGCAGCGTTGAAGCCCTGAGCACAGATACGCAGTATTTT
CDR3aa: CSVEALSTDTQYF